This is a list of T cell receptor beta chains from one sample in a study of Graves' ophthalmopathy and Graves' hyperthyroidism. Each CDR3 protein gets one entry after TCRdb re-called the multiplex PCR reads with MiXCR. The table lists some 750,000 distinct CDR3 sequences, 35% to 50% of them singletons. Sequenced material: peripheral blood. Receptors were obtained from an adult man with Graves' ophthalmopathy. CDR3s include the opening cysteine and the closing phenylalanine or tryptophan.

TRBV14	12	TRBJ2-5	CASSQGAETQYF
TRBV19	10	TRBJ2-7	CAQEMGEQYF
TRBV24-1	15	TRBJ1-5	CASSPPGGLGQPQHF
TRBV2	15	TRBJ2-7	CASSQQERGKYEQYF
TRBV29-1	16	TRBJ1-2	CSVDPRWTGANYGYTF
TRBV6-6	13	TRBJ1-2	CASSPHYNYGYTF
TRBV29-1	13	TRBJ2-7	CSAAAGGAYEQYF
TRBV20-1	13	TRBJ2-5	CSAKREWRETQYF
TRBV29-1	12	TRBJ2-7	CSNRTVTYEQYF
TRBV4-1	11	TRBJ1-1	CASSQRLEAFF